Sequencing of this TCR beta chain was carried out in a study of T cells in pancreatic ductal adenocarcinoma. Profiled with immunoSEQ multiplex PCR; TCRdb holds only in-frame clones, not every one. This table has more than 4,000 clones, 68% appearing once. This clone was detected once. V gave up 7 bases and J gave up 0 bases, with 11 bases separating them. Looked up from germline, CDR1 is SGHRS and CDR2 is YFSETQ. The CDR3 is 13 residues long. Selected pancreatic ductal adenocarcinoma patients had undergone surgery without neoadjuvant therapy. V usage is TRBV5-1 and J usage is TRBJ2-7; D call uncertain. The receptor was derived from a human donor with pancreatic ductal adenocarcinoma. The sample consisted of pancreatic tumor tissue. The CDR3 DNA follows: TGCGCCAGCCGATCAGGCAGCTCCTACGAGCAGTACTTC. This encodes CASRSGSSYEQYF.